This T cell receptor (beta chain) is drawn from a study of OX40 agonist ivuxolimab in advanced cancers. TCRdb keeps only in-frame clones here, not all; method: immunoSEQ multiplex PCR. This table has about 99,000 clones, around nine tenths appearing once. Germline values: CDR1 SGHRS, CDR2 YFSETQ. Trimming shortened V by 0 bases and J by 6 bases, and 6 bases separated the two germline ends. This CDR3 contains 13 residues. Material: CD4+ or CD8+ T cells sorted from blood, obtained in a trial of the OX40 agonist ivuxolimab. The sequence was obtained from an adult with an advanced solid tumor such as melanoma, head and neck, liver or kidney cancer. The V and J genes are TRBV5-1 and TRBJ2-2; D uncertain. DNA of the CDR3: TGCGCCAGCAGCTTGGAGGCGTCCGGGGAGCTGTTTTTT. Residues: CASSLEASGELFF.